These 5 T cell receptor beta chains came from one sample sequenced in a study of Graves' ophthalmopathy and Graves' hyperthyroidism. Amplification of the TCR beta CDR3 regions used RNA transcripts (as template). HTBI primers were used in a first-round RT-PCR, which preceded a second-round multiplex PCR. TCRdb fed the multiplex PCR reads into MiXCR, producing one record per CDR3 protein. Altogether roughly 400,000 distinct CDR3 sequences are present, around 19% being singletons, with the ten largest covering around 1.5%. The sequenced sample consisted of peripheral blood. The source of these receptors is a woman aged 18 to 35 with Graves' ophthalmopathy.

This clonotype has ten or more counts. The rearrangement links TRBV7-8 to TRBJ2-7; D remains unclear. The CDR3 runs to 14 residues. Germline lookup yields CDR1 SGHVS and CDR2 FQNEAQ. V lost 5 bases to trimming and J lost 5 bases, with 16 bases between them. In DNA form, the CDR3 reads TGTGCCAGCAGCCCCCGGACGGCCTTTCACGAGCAGTACTTC. Its protein product is CASSPRTAFHEQYF.

This clonotype was observed many times. This chain connects TRBV6-1 to TRBJ1-6; 8 positions match TRBD1. The CDR3 is 18 residues long. The V gene end was trimmed by 6 bases and the J gene end by 0 bases; junction bases not matched to a gene: 10. Per germline, CDR1 MNHNS and CDR2 SASEGT. CDR3 residues: CASRDGQGGISYNSPLHF. In DNA, the CDR3 is TGTGCCAGCAGAGACGGACAGGGAGGAATCTCCTATAATTCACCCCTCCACTTT.

Many counts were recorded for this clonotype. The CDR3 DNA sequence: TGCGCCAGCAGCCATCGGGACAGTACCTACGAGCAGTACTTC. Amino acids: CASSHRDSTYEQYF. This chain connects TRBV4-1 to TRBJ2-7, with 7 bases identical to TRBD1. Germline loops: CDR1 MGHRA, CDR2 YSYEKL. The CDR3 runs to 14 residues. The V and J ends lost 3 bases and 2 bases, in that order; junction bases with no gene match: 4.

V usage is TRBV27 and J usage is TRBJ1-2; D possibly corresponds to TRBD1 (5 bases). Germline V CDR1 and CDR2: MNHEY, SMNVEV (reference sequence). Between the trimmed V and J ends, which lost 0 bases and 4 bases, there was a span of 15 bases. The CDR3 runs to 16 residues. The CDR3 reads CASSLSPTRGPYGYTF. The DNA for the CDR3 is TGTGCCAGCAGTTTATCCCCCACCCGGGGCCCCTATGGCTACACCTTC.

This clonotype occurred many times. The rearrangement links TRBV6-5 to TRBJ2-3, with D hard to call. The CDR3 has 13 residues. Trimming removed 2 bases from V and 2 bases from J, with 5 bases in between. The germline V gene encodes CDR1 MNHEY and CDR2 SVGAGI. The CDR3 sequence: CASSYDATDTQYF. DNA for the CDR3: TGTGCCAGCAGTTACGACGCCACAGATACGCAGTATTTT.